Here is one T cell receptor beta chain with its context. The specificity of this receptor is unknown. Base quality data are lacking; no much larger clone is found one base away. The entry originates in a study of cytomegalovirus exposure and HLA in healthy donors (dated by TCRdb to about 2017). Background on the whole study: An earlier analysis of 550 to 700 of the donors reported approximately 300 Gb of sequence data and around 120 million unique TCR beta sequences from 150 million to 200 million T cells. An early release covering roughly 600 HLA-typed donors comprised 300 to 350 gigabases of sequencing data and tens of millions of unique TCR sequences. Of the roughly 410 genotyped donors, 65% to 90% were placed in the genetic ancestry cluster associated with self-reported Caucasian donors. The study aimed to test whether cataloging public T cell receptors could reveal signatures of past pathogen exposure. Using immunosequencing, the study profiled T cell repertoires from 500 to 800 subjects and related those repertoires to cytomegalovirus serostatus. In addition to the first cohort of approximately 670 subjects, a separate validation cohort of 130 or so different subjects was used. The study combined high-throughput TCR immunosequencing, statistical association of individual TCRs with disease status, and machine learning to predict cytomegalovirus infection status. To study patterns of TCR occurrence, a later analysis re-analyzed previously published TCR beta repertoires from 500 to 850 donors and added high-resolution HLA genotyping. In the later analysis, no new phenotypic data were used to find candidate immune exposures; instead, reliance was placed on TCR beta sequences and their occurrence across donors. An earlier analysis of roughly 580 of the donors used high-throughput TCR beta sequencing to judge whether each TCR beta V gene segment behaved as functional or pseudogenic. Donor age, sex, ethnicity and CMV serostatus were collected together with the repertoire data. Genome-wide SNP genotypes for about 65% of the roughly 670 donors were used in a later genetic analysis, which treated that subset as a discovery cohort. Every repertoire in the discovery cohort had been generated on one and the same sequencing platform. HLA typing covered class I and class II loci at four-digit resolution. Typing coverage differed by locus: A, B, C, DRB1 and DQB1 were typed in about 620-630 donors, DQA1 in about 500, DPA1 in 600 to 610, and DPB1 in roughly 450. About five DR-DQ haplotypes were treated as single units for association and clustering because of strong linkage in the cohort. Among a few hundred genotyped donors of the cohort, an average of roughly 240,000 unique TCR beta nucleotide sequences were sequenced per donor, around 20% of them non-productive. Here is what the overall study found, with its caveats: Because counts were too low, 15 to 20 rarely observed V segments, including chromosome 9 orphons, were excluded from the earlier analysis of 587 of the donors. Linkage disequilibrium might explain the correlated functional status among segregating V segments, but an unknown experimental factor could not be excluded. According to a later analysis, parvovirus B19, influenza, CMV and Epstein-Barr virus appeared linked to several top co-occurrence clusters. A later analysis found that HLA-associated TCR beta chains were more clonally expanded and had lower generation probabilities than equally common non-associated chains. The cohort was sequenced for TCR beta chains only, and without alpha or paired-chain data the features that could be detected were limited. V-gene and J-gene trimming of TCR beta chains was associated with a missense DCLRE1C variant in a later genetic analysis, and the association was replicated in an independent cohort. The classifier was reported to diagnose cytomegalovirus status with high specificity and sensitivity in both the original cohort and the validation cohort. In a later analysis, the rate of TCR association differed among HLA loci, with DRB1 alleles having the most associated TCRs and HLA-C alleles having the fewest. It was suggested by the authors that the approach could potentially be generalized to other disease states and immunological phenotypes. Most TCR sequences were observed very rarely across donors, whereas some public TCRs were present in many individuals. Assigning TCR associations to individual alleles was difficult when HLA alleles, especially DR and DQ, strongly co-occurred. A cluster of highly shared sequence variants was judged likely to be a technical artifact of the sequencing pipeline. In the study, 150 to 200 TCR beta chains were listed as associated with cytomegalovirus. A later analysis found that most CMV-associated TCR beta chains appeared HLA-restricted, with HLA associations seemingly driven largely by CMV exposure. Because HLA typing was missing for some donors at each locus, association tests included only the typed subset. Broadly in line with IMGT annotations, most TCR beta V segments showed up in productive rearrangements about 87% or about 30% of the time in an earlier analysis of 450 to 750 of the donors. Sequencing depth was assumed to be roughly uniform across donors in the presence/absence analyses, though that assumption may not hold. A few of the identified cytomegalovirus-associated TCR beta chains were confirmed in vitro to be specific for cytomegalovirus antigens. A further reported finding was that TCR beta sequences accurately predicted the HLA-A and HLA-B alleles for most subjects in the first cohort. In a later genetic analysis, fewer N-insertions in productive TCRs were reported among donors in an Asian-associated ancestry cluster than the approximately 670-donor mean. At a false discovery rate of 0.05, a later analysis linked some 17,000 TCR beta sequences to specific HLA alleles. The only immune exposure information available for the cohort was CMV serostatus.

The cohort consisted of approximately 670 healthy bone marrow donors. Cohort members were all nominally healthy when sampled, although unrecorded immune exposures were likely present. The donor tested CMV seronegative, placing the donor among the 350 to 400 seronegative members of the cohort. Every donor gave a peripheral blood sample, and the peripheral blood mononuclear cells from that sample were used for TCR beta sequencing. Genomic DNA extraction from the blood cell samples was performed with the Qiagen DNeasy Blood Extraction Kit. The library was built by means of the immunoSEQ multiplex PCR assay. For the multiplex PCR, a mixture combining 60 forward primers for TCR Vbeta segments and 13 reverse primers for TCR Jbeta segments was used. The CDR3 region of rearranged TCR beta genes was amplified from genomic DNA by a multiplex PCR assay. Amplified TCR beta libraries were sequenced as 87-base-pair reads on the Illumina HiSeq System. The study's processing was this. In a later analysis, approximately 74 million unique TCR beta chains were counted across the 500 to 850 repertoires, and approximately 11 million of these chains were shared by at least two donors. To remove PCR and sequencing errors, raw reads were error-corrected and collapsed into unique sequences using a nearest-neighbor algorithm that merged closely related sequences. V, D and J gene segments were assigned by aligning CDR3 sequences to IMGT reference sequences. For a sequence to be retained, a match of at least six nucleotides to both a V gene segment and a J gene segment was required. Rearrangements were called productive when the CDR3 lacked stop codons and stayed in frame with V and J; all others were non-productive. CDR3 was defined according to IMGT convention as the region running from the second conserved V-encoded cysteine to the conserved J-encoded phenylalanine. Sequences without an unambiguous match to a single V gene segment were excluded from the earlier analysis of almost 600 of the donors. An earlier analysis of about 600 of the donors called V segments functional above 56.7% productive rearrangements and segregating when the between-donor standard deviation exceeded 5%. To diagnose cytomegalovirus status from the catalog of TCR beta chain sequences, a statistical classification framework was built. A later analysis assigned V and J genes by comparing TCR nucleotide sequences with IMGT/GENE-DB human TR gene sequences. The TCRdist pipeline was used in a later analysis to assign CDR3 sequences and most-parsimonious VDJ recombination scenarios. In a later analysis, each TCR beta chain was defined by its CDR3 amino acid sequence together with its V-gene family, and reads lacking a unique V-gene family were excluded. In a later analysis, 500 to 650 highly shared, low-generation-probability nucleotide sequences were removed to address suspected cross-contamination and a sequencing artifact. For each public chain, a later analysis derived a clonal expansion index from normalized ranks of inferred template counts within each repertoire. In a later analysis, generation probabilities were computed using a VDJ recombination model fitted to out-of-frame rearrangements, and the results were checked against IGoR. Hypergeometric tests were used in a later analysis to score TCR-TCR, TCR-HLA and TCR-CMV co-occurrence, with a repertoire-size bias correction applied to the TCR pairs. To estimate false discovery rates, a later analysis permuted the HLA or CMV assignments 20 times. In a later analysis, co-occurring TCRs were grouped with DBSCAN, and TCRdist sequence similarity was added when clustering was performed within HLA-allele-positive subsets. Repertoires with fewer than 30,000 or more than 120,000 public chains, plus five repertoires with anomalous nucleotide sharing, were excluded from co-occurrence clustering. The immuneACCESS repertoire file appears here via TCRdb, limited to in-frame rearrangements. These files lack a portion of the clones; in checked studies, under half of the deficit traces to unresolved V genes, and the cause of the others is not known. D and trimming were read from the DNA, whereas the V and J calls and clone size are those reported in that table. For this sample there are about 150,000 clones; about 79% appear just once. 0.5% to 0.85% of the sample goes to the ten largest clones.

The sample was PBMCs. The sequence came from a male donor in good health and CMV-seronegative.

The sequence in DNA is TGTGCCAGCAGCCTAGAACCGGGAGGGGAGCAGTACTTC. This is translated as CASSLEPGGEQYF. The chain was built from TRBV9 and TRBJ2-7; TRBD2 lines up with 8 middle nucleotides. The germline V gene gives CDR1 as SGDLS and CDR2 as YYNGEE. After removal of 4 bases from V and 7 bases from J, the junction retains 7 bases not matched to a gene. The CDR3 has 13 amino acids, counting the end cysteine and phenylalanine. The read is trimmed to its CDR3 DNA, 39 bases read in frame from base 1.